Listed here are 14 T cell receptor beta chains from one sample, sequenced in a study of blood T cells in healthy people across ages. Then a second PCR, running roughly 7 to 11 cycles, was carried out with a sample-barcoded 5' primer and a J-beta primer mix. TCRdb re-derived calls from the 5' RACE reads in MiXCR, one entry per CDR3 protein. The repertoire holds about 590,000 distinct CDR3 sequences, with about 30% as singletons. Sample: blood. The receptors derive from a woman older than 75 in good health.

This clonotype was seen only a few times. The chain has TRBV7-9 and TRBJ1-4; D is unresolved. The V end was cut by 6 bases, the J end by 0 bases, with 11 bases between. Germline V CDR1 and CDR2: SEHNR, FQNEAQ (reference sequence). CDR3 size: 15 residues. The CDR3 DNA is TGTGCCAGCAGTCACCCCCTAGCAACTAATGAAAAACTGTTTTTT. It translates to CASSHPLATNEKLFF. Full variable domain (outside the CDR3, taken from reference TRBV7-9 and TRBJ1-4): DTGVSQNPRHKITKRGQNVTFRCDPISEHNRLYWYRQTLGQGPEFLTYFQNEAQLEKSRLLSDRFSAERPKGSFSTLEIQRTEQGDSAMYLCASSHPLATNEKLFFGSGTQLSVL.

This clonotype was seen repeatedly, ten times or more. The rearrangement joins TRBV7-2 to TRBJ2-7, with D perhaps matching TRBD1 or TRBD2 (5 bases each). Trimming left V 1 base short and J 6 bases short, with 16 bases between. Germline V lookup: CDR1 SGHTA, CDR2 FQGNSA. The CDR3 runs to 15 residues. The DNA for the CDR3 is TGTGCCAGCAGCTTAGTCGCAGGGAGCCCCTCCGAGCAGTACTTC. This gives the protein CASSLVAGSPSEQYF.

This clonotype was picked up many times. The gene calls are TRBV7-9 and TRBJ2-3; D possibly corresponds to TRBD1 (6 bases). With 6 bases removed from V and 3 bases from J, the gap between germline ends came to 7 bases. The germline V gene encodes CDR1 SEHNR and CDR2 FQNEAQ (reference sequence). This CDR3 comprises 12 residues. CDR3 sequence: CASRQGTDTQYF. Written as DNA, the CDR3 is TGTGCCAGCAGACAGGGAACAGATACGCAGTATTTT.

The rearrangement joins TRBV21-1 to TRBJ2-5; no check of the table's D call, TRBD2, against the DNA was made. TRBV21-1 is termed a pseudogene. The CDR3 runs to 17 residues. Here the CDR3 DNA reads TGTGCCAGCAGCAACCGAGGGGCCAGCAGCATCCAAGAGACCCAGTACTTC. It translates to CASSNRGASSIQETQYF.

This clonotype was seen more than once but under ten times. A read error may be the cause here, since a much bigger clone is one base away. The chain carries TRBV11-2 and TRBJ2-1; tentative D call: TRBD1 (7 bases). Germline-derived CDR1 and CDR2 are SGHAT and FQNNGV. The length of the CDR3 is 15 residues. The V and J ends lost 3 bases and 6 bases respectively, with 15 bases between them. CDR3 nucleotides: TGTGCCAGCAGCTTCAGGGGGGAGAGGTGCAATGAGCAGTTCTTC. As protein: CASSFRGERCNEQFF.

As concerns this clonotype: Being one base from a much bigger clone, this may be a read error. This chain joins TRBV4-1 and TRBJ2-7; no definite D call. Germline loops: CDR1 MGHRA, CDR2 YSYEKL. Trimming cost V 0 bases and J 3 bases, with 12 bases left between them. CDR3 length: 15 amino acids. CDR3 in amino acids: CASSQDPNAGYEQYF. The CDR3 region has the DNA TGCGCCAGCAGCCAAGATCCTAATGCTGGCTACGAGCAGTACTTC.

This clonotype was recorded at least ten times. The chain combines TRBV10-3 with TRBJ1-2; 12 positions agree with TRBD1. The CDR3 consists of 15 residues. J lost 7 bases, V lost 0 bases, and 3 bases had no gene match. Germline V lookup: CDR1 ENHRY, CDR2 SYGVKD. The CDR3 protein is CAISESGQGAVGYTF. The CDR3 DNA follows: TGTGCCATCAGTGAGTCGGGACAGGGGGCTGTTGGCTACACCTTC.

This clonotype was detected ten times or more. The rearrangement uses TRBV5-5 and TRBJ1-6; D is possibly TRBD1 (6 bases). Trimming cost V 4 bases and J 5 bases, with 10 bases left between them. CDR1 is SGHKS, CDR2 YYEKEE, per germline (reference sequence). The CDR3 spans 14 residues. The CDR3 DNA follows: TGTGCCAGCAGCCGCCCAGGGGATAATTCACCCCTCCACTTT. Translating gives CASSRPGDNSPLHF.

This clonotype was counted many times. This rearrangement joins TRBV20-1 to TRBJ2-3; D gene uncertain. The CDR3 is 17 residues long. Germline V gene lookup returns CDR1 DFQATT and CDR2 SNEGSKA (reference sequence). V dropped 2 bases and J dropped 3 bases, with 21 bases sitting between them. CDR3 in amino acids: CSARPNSPHFRTDTQYF. The CDR3 bases are TGCAGTGCTAGACCGAATAGTCCCCACTTCCGAACAGATACGCAGTATTTT.

For this clonotype: At one of its ends the junction is not consistent with the germline gene, which may arise from a read error. V and J are TRBV20-1 and TRBJ1-1, with D unresolved. CDR3 length equals 12 residues. From germline, CDR1 is DFQATT and CDR2 SNEGSKA (reference sequence). The CDR3 coding sequence is TGCAGTGCTAGCGGCCCGAACACTAAAGCTTTCTTT. The encoded protein is CSASGPNTKAFF.

This clonotype came up a few times. A read error may explain this, as a much larger clone is one base away. The rearrangement links TRBV10-3 to TRBJ2-7; TRBD2 matches 12 bases. The CDR3 length is 15 residues. J was trimmed by 7 bases and V by 10 bases; bases with no gene match: 14. Per the germline V gene, CDR1 is ENHRY and CDR2 is SYGVKD. CDR3 nucleotide sequence: TGTGCCACAGAGCACCGGACTAGCGGGGACAATGAGCAGTACTTC. This gives the protein CATEHRTSGDNEQYF.

This clonotype occurred many times. The rearrangement joins TRBV10-3 to TRBJ2-3; tentative D call: TRBD2 (6 bases). V gave up 9 bases and J gave up 0 bases, with 7 bases separating them. Per germline, CDR1 ENHRY and CDR2 SYGVKD. This CDR3 region has 12 residues. CDR3 sequence reads: CAISGSTDTQYF. The CDR3 DNA reads as TGTGCCATTAGCGGTAGCACAGATACGCAGTATTTT.

There are many counts of this clonotype. The J gene is TRBJ1-1, the V gene TRBV6-2 or TRBV6-3, with D maybe TRBD1 (5 bases). V was pared by 7 bases and J by 4 bases, with 16 bases between. CDR3 length: 14 residues. The germline CDR1 and CDR2 sequences are MNHEY and SVGEGT. The chain's CDR3 is CASKRKSGLTEAFF. In DNA, the CDR3 is TGTGCCAGCAAGAGGAAGTCAGGGCTCACTGAAGCTTTCTTT.

This clonotype was seen at least ten times. The chain links TRBV9 to TRBJ1-2, with a tentative D call TRBD1 (6 bases). V was cut by 0 bases and J by 6 bases, with 15 bases left in between. Germline V gives CDR1 SGDLS, CDR2 YYNGEE. The CDR3 length is 15 residues. The CDR3 reads CASSVGTASIHGYTF. Here the CDR3 DNA reads TGTGCCAGCAGCGTAGGGACAGCGTCCATTCATGGCTACACCTTC.